This T cell receptor beta chain was profiled in a study of T cells in Graves' hyperthyroidism and ophthalmopathy (dated by TCRdb to about 2019). Background for the entire study: Peripheral blood samples were taken at initial diagnosis, before any treatment was given. For training and testing, the 80 to 100 patients in the discovery cohort were randomly divided in a 7:3 ratio. To identify TCR V-J signatures that set the groups apart, the researchers used a discovery cohort of about a hundred patients, made up of 43 with Graves' ophthalmopathy and 57 with stable Graves' hyperthyroidism. After sampling, hyperthyroidism patients received methimazole starting at 30 mg daily, and ophthalmopathy patients received high-dose intravenous methylprednisolone. Thyroid tissue and blood T-cell repertoires from six Graves' hyperthyroidism patients were also compared in the study. Prospective prediction of ophthalmopathy was tested in an independent validation cohort of approximately 19 hyperthyroidism patients and 17 patients who later progressed to ophthalmopathy. The paper describes TCR Vbeta CDR3 sequencing of about 140 peripheral blood samples, made up of approximately 40 ophthalmopathy patients, 70 to 80 hyperthyroidism patients and approximately 17 progressor patients.

TCR beta CDR3 regions were amplified from RNA transcripts. A first-round RT-PCR of the TCR CDR3 used the HTBI primer set with the Qiagen OneStep RT-PCR kit. A second multiplex PCR round built the libraries, followed by size selection and purification. Paired-end sequencing of the libraries was performed with 100 bp reads on an Illumina HiSeq2000. As for the original processing: Raw data were processed with SOAPnuke, discarding reads with adapters, uncalled bases, mean Phred below 15, or no exact constant-primer or identifier match. High-quality paired reads were merged with COPE v1.2.5, and unique nucleotide sequences were defined as clonotypes. MiTCR v1.1 was used to align clonotypes to the IMGT TRBV, TRBD and TRBJ reference segments. The analysis included only V-J combinations with a frequency above 0.0001, which together covered approximately 99% of the repertoires. A TCS score was defined as the ratio between F50 (clonal expansion) and ExV (chaos), using BLOSUM62-based TCRdist between CDR3 peptides within each V-J. Welch's t-statistics and random forest reduced 500 to 550 V-J features to 13, which were used in a naive Bayes classifier (R e1071). TCRdb handled the public reads itself, with Q25 trimming in fastp and clone calling in MiXCR, and kept productive beta chains. Rows are combined by CDR3 protein, so each entry shows the most common genes and DNA. The V and J calls come from TCRdb's annotation, not from the publication. Present in this sample are about 400,000 distinct CDR3 sequences, around a sixth of which were seen just once. The ten most abundant clones make up roughly 7.4% of the sample.

V drops 6 bases and J drops 7 bases, leaving 13 bases in between. Reading the germline V gene (reference sequence) gives CDR1 LNHDA and CDR2 SQIVND. The CDR3 sequence holds 14 residues, the cysteine and phenylalanine included. Only CDR3 DNA remains: 42 bases, in frame from the first base. Stable Graves' hyperthyroidism was defined as the absence of progression to ophthalmopathy over 18 months of follow-up. Hyperthyroidism patients were newly diagnosed, with disease duration under 2 months, and aged 18 to 65 years. Exclusion was applied to patients with uncontrolled infections, other autoimmune diseases, pregnancy or lactation. Clinical symptoms, serum thyroxine and TRAb, thyroid ultrasound, and orbital computed tomography formed the basis for the diagnoses. Ficoll-Paque density gradient centrifugation was used to isolate PBMCs from approximately 11 ml of fresh peripheral blood. Trizol reagent was used to extract total RNA, and RNA quality was then checked on an Agilent 2100 Bioanalyzer.

Study-wide findings and limitations: Sample size was not statistically predetermined, and investigators were not blinded to group allocation. Blood samples also contained most of the expanded thyroid clonotypes (frequency above 0.001), which suggests that blood repertoires may reflect thyroid immune responses. During validation, the model predicted progression to ophthalmopathy a median of roughly 7.1 months ahead of onset, with approximately 70% sensitivity and 72.22% specificity. A 13 V-J signature model separated ophthalmopathy from stable hyperthyroidism, with approximately 87% sensitivity and roughly 81% specificity in cross-validation and 80%/75% in testing.

This clonotype was seen ten or more times. It lacks a known antigen. There are no base qualities to consult, and no much larger clone falls within one base. Sequencing was carried out using blood. The chain is made from TRBV19 and TRBJ1-6; TRBD1 is a possible D gene, resting on 5 matching bases. This TCR came from a woman under 30 with Graves' hyperthyroidism. The bases read TGTGCCAGTAGCCCGGGACTTTCAAATTCACCCCTCCACTTT. This sequence encodes CASSPGLSNSPLHF.